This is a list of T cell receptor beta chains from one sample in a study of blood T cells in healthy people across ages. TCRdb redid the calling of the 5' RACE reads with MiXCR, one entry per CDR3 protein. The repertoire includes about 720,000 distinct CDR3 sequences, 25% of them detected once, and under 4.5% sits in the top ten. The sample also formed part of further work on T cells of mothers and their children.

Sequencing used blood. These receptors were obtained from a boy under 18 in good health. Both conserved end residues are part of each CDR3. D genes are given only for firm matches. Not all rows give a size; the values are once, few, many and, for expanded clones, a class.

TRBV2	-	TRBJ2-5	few	TGTGCCAGCGCCCTTCGAGTCGTTGAGACCCAGTACTTC	CASALRVVETQYF
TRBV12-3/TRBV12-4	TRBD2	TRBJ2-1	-	TGTGCCAGCAGTTTAGAGGTCGGGACTAGCGGAAATGAGCAGTTCTTC	CASSLEVGTSGNEQFF
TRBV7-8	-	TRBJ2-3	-	TGTGCCAGCAGCTTACCTTACAGCCTTACCACAGATACGCAGTATTTT	CASSLPYSLTTDTQYF
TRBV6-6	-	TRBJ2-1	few	TGTGCCAGCAGTTACTCTAGCCAGTACAATGAGCAGTTCTTC	CASSYSSQYNEQFF
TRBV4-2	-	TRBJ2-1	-	TGTGCCAGCAGCCAAGATCGTGCAGCGCGAGCTAACAATGAGCAGTTCTTC	CASSQDRAARANNEQFF
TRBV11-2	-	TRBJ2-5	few	TGTGCCAGCAGCCTGCCAGAACTAGCTGAGACCCAGTACTTC	CASSLPELAETQYF
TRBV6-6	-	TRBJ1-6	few	TGTGCCAGCAGTACCCCAACCAGGGGCCCCAATTCACCCCTCCACTTT	CASSTPTRGPNSPLHF
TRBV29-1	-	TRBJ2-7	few	TGCAGCGTTGCGCTGGACGGCTCCTACGAGCAGTACTTC	CSVALDGSYEQYF
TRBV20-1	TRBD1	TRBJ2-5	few	TGCAGTGCTACGTTTGAGTGGCAGGGGGTTTGGGAGACCCAGTACTTC	CSATFEWQGVWETQYF
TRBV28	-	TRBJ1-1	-	TGTGCCAGCAGGGTTGACAGTTCCACTGAAGCTTTCTTT	CASRVDSSTEAFF
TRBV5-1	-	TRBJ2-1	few	TGCGCCAGCAGCCCAGGACTCGACTCCTACAATGAGCAGTTCTTC	CASSPGLDSYNEQFF
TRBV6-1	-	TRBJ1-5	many	TGTGCCAGCAGCCGGGGCGGGTCCGGTAGGAGCAATCAGCCCCAGCATTTT	CASSRGGSGRSNQPQHF
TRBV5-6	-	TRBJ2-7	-	TGTGCCAGCAGCTTGTTCCAGGATTCGTACTTC	CASSLFQDSYF
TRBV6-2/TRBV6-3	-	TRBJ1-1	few	TGTGCCAGCAGTCCCCTGAAGGGACCTATAGGGACTGAAGCTTTCTTT	CASSPLKGPIGTEAFF
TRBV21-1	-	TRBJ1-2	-	TGTGCCAGCACTCGAGGGGCAGGGGGCATATATGGCTACACCTTC	CASTRGAGGIYGYTF
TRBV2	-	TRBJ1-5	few	TGTGCCAGCAGACTGGCAGGTGATAATAGCAATCAGCCCCAGCATTTT	CASRLAGDNSNQPQHF
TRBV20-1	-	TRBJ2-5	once	TGCAGTGCTACGGGAGAGGAAGAGACCCAGTACTTC	CSATGEEETQYF
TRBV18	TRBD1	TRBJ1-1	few	TGTGCCAGCTCGCCTGGGACAGGAATGACTGAAGCTTTCTTT	CASSPGTGMTEAFF
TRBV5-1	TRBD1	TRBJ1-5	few	TGCGCCAGCAGCTTAGACAGGGATAGCAATCAGCCCCAGCATTTT	CASSLDRDSNQPQHF
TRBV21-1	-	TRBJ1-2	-	TGTGCCAGCAGCCGCAGGGGCTACACCTTC	CASSRRGYTF
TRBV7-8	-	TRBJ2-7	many	TGTGCCAGCAGCCCTCCGCGGGGTAGGGACGAGCAGTACTTC	CASSPPRGRDEQYF
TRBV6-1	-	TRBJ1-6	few	TGTGCCAGCAGCCCCATGGCAACCAGCTATAATTCACCCCTCCACTTT	CASSPMATSYNSPLHF
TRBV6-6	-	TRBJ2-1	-	TGTGCCAGCAGTAGGGACTCCGCCTCCTACAATGAGCAGTTCTTC	CASSRDSASYNEQFF
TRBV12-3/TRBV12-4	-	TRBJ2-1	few	TGTGCCAGCACCGGGATAGCGGAAACCTACAATGAGCAGTTCTTC	CASTGIAETYNEQFF
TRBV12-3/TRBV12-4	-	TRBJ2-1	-	TGTGCCAGCAGTTTCTTGGACCCAGGTAGTGAGCAGTTCTTC	CASSFLDPGSEQFF
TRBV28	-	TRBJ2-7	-	TGTGCCAGCCACTTTAATTACGAGCAGTACTTC	CASHFNYEQYF
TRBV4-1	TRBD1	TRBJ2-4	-	TGCGCCAGCAGCCAAGCCCATGAGACAGGGGCCAAAAACATTCAGTACTTC	CASSQAHETGAKNIQYF
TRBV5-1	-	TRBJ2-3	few	TGCGCCAGCAGCTTGCGGCAGGAACTAGATACGCAGTATTTT	CASSLRQELDTQYF
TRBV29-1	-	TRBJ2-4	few	TGCAGCGTTGAAGATCGGCAGGGTAGAAACATTCAGTACTTC	CSVEDRQGRNIQYF
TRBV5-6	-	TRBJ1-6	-	TGTGCCAGCAGCTTGAGTGTGTCCTATAATTCACCCCTCCACTTT	CASSLSVSYNSPLHF
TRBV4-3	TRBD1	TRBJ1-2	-	TGCGCCAGCAGTCAAGATATGAGGACAGGGGATGACCTACAGATATATGGCTACACCTTC	CASSQDMRTGDDLQIYGYTF
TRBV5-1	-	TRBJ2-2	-	TGCGCCAGCAGCTACTTCAGGGACACCGGGGAGCTGTTTTTT	CASSYFRDTGELFF
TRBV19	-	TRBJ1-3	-	TGTGCCAGTAGCCTGGACGATGGAAACACCATATATTTT	CASSLDDGNTIYF
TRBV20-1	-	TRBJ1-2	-	TGCAGTGCCACCCCACCGGGATATGGCTACACCTTC	CSATPPGYGYTF
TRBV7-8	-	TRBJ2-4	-	TGTGCCAGCAGCCGGGGAGAGTCCATAGCCAAAAACATTCAGTACTTC	CASSRGESIAKNIQYF
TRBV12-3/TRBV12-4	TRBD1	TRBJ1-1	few	TGTGCCAGCAGTTTAGGGTTCGGACAGGGGAACACTGAAGCTTTCTTT	CASSLGFGQGNTEAFF
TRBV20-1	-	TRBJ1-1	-	TGCAGTGCACCTCGAGATGGGAGCACTGAAGCTTTCTTT	CSAPRDGSTEAFF
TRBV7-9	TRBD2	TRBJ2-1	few	TGTGCCAGCAGCTTAGTGATTTTGCCTAGCGGGAGCAATGAGCAGTTCTTC	CASSLVILPSGSNEQFF
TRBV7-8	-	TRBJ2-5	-	TGTGCCAGCAGCTTAGTACAGCGGATGGAAGAGACCCAGTACTTC	CASSLVQRMEETQYF
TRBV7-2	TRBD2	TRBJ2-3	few	TGTGCCAGCAGCTTACGGACTAGCGGGAGAGATACGCAGTATTTT	CASSLRTSGRDTQYF